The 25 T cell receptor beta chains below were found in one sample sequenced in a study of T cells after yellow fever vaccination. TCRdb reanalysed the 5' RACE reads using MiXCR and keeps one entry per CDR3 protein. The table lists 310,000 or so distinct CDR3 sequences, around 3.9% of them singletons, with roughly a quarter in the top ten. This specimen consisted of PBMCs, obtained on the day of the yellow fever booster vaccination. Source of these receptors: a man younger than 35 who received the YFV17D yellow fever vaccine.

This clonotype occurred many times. CDR3 protein: CASSYRGQGRQTQYF. DNA of the CDR3: TGTGCCAGCAGTTACCGGGGCCAGGGTAGGCAGACCCAGTACTTC. The chain combines TRBV6-6 with TRBJ2-5, with D perhaps being TRBD1 or TRBD2 (5 bases each). This CDR3 has 15 residues. Germline V gene lookup returns CDR1 MNHNY and CDR2 SVGAGI (reference sequence). V was pared by 2 bases and J by 6 bases, with 16 bases between.

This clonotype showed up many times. The CDR3 DNA follows: TGCAGTGCTAGATCGGCCACGGGGCCAGATACGCAGTATTTT. Its translation: CSARSATGPDTQYF. The chain carries TRBV20-1 and TRBJ2-3, with D perhaps assigned TRBD1 or TRBD2 (5 bases each). This CDR3 comprises 14 residues. Trimming took off 2 bases at V and 4 bases at J, with 13 bases between the two ends. Germline values: CDR1 DFQATT, CDR2 SNEGSKA (reference sequence).

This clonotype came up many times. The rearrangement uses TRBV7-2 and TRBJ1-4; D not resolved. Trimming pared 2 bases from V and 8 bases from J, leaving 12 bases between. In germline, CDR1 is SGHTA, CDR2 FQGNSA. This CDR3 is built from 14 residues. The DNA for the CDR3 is TGTGCCAGCAGCTTAAGGACCGAGGTAGAAAAACTGTTTTTT. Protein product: CASSLRTEVEKLFF. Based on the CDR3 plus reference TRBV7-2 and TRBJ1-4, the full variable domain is GAGVSQSPSNKVTEKGKDVELRCDPISGHTALYWYRQSLGQGLEFLIYFQGNSAPDKSGLPSDRFSAERTGGSVSTLTIQRTQQEDSAVYLCASSLRTEVEKLFFGSGTQLSVL.

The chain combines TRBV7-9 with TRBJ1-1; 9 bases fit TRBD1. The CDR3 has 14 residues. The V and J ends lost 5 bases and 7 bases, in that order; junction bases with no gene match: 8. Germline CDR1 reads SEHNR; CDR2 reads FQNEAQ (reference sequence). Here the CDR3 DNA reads TGTGCCAGCAGCCTAACAGGGGGCGAGGGTGAAGCTTTCTTT. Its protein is CASSLTGGEGEAFF.

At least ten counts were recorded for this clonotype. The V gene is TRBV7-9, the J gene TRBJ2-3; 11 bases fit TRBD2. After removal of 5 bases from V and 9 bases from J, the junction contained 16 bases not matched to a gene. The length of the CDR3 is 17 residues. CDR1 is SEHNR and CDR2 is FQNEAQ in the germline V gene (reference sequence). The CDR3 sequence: CASSPSLTSGGRPTQYF. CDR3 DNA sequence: TGTGCCAGCAGCCCCTCTTTAACTAGCGGGGGCCGCCCAACGCAGTATTTT. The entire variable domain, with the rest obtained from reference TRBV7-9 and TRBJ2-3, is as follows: DTGVSQNPRHKITKRGQNVTFRCDPISEHNRLYWYRQTLGQGPEFLTYFQNEAQLEKSRLLSDRFSAERPKGSFSTLEIQRTEQGDSAMYLCASSPSLTSGGRPTQYFGPGTRLTVL.

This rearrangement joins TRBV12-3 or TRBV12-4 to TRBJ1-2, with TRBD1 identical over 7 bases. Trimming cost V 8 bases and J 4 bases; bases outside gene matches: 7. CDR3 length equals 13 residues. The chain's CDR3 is CASSEQGSYGYTF. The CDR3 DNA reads TGTGCCAGCTCAGAACAGGGGAGCTATGGCTACACCTTC.

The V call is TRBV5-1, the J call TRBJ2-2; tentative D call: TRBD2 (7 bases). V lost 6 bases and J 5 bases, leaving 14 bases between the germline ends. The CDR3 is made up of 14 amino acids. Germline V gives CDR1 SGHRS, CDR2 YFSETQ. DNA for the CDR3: TGCGCCAGCACCCTCGGGGGGCAGACCGGGGAGCTGTTTTTT. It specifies CASTLGGQTGELFF. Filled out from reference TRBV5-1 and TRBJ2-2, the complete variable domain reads KAGVTQTPRYLIKTRGQQVTLSCSPISGHRSVSWYQQTPGQGLQFLFEYFSETQRNKGNFPGRFSGRQFSNSRSEMNVSTLELGDSALYLCASTLGGQTGELFFGEGSRLTVL.

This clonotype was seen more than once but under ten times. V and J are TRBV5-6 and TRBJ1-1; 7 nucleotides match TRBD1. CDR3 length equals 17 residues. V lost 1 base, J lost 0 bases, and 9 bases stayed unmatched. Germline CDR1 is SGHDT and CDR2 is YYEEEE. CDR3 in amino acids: CASSLKRDSLMNTEAFF. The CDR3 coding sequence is TGTGCCAGCAGCTTGAAACGGGACAGCCTCATGAACACTGAAGCTTTCTTT.

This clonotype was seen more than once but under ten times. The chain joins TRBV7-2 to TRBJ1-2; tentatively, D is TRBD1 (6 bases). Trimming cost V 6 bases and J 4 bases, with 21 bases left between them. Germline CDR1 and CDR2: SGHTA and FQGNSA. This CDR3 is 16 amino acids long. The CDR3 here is CASSLLHRRGSYGYTF. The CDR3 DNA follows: TGTGCCAGCAGTTTACTACACCGAAGGGGGTCCTATGGCTACACCTTC.

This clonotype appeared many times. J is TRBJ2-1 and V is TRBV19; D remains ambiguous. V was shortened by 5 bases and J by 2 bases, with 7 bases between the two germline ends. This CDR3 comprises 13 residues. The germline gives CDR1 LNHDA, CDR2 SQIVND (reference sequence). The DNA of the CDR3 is TGTGCCAGTAGTCCCAGTGCCTACAATGAGCAGTTCTTC. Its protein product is CASSPSAYNEQFF. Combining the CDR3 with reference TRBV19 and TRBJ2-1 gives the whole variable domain DGGITQSPKYLFRKEGQNVTLSCEQNLNHDAMYWYRQDPGQGLRLIYYSQIVNDFQKGDIAEGYSVSREKKESFPLTVTSAQKNPTAFYLCASSPSAYNEQFFGPGTRLTVL.

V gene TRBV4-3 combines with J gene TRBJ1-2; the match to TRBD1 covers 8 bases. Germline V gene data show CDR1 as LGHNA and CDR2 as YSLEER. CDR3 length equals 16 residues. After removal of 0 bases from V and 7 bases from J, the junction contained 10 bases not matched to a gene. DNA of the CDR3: TGCGCCAGCAGCCAAGACGGGGCCGGGACAGGAATTGGCTACACCTTC. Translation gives CASSQDGAGTGIGYTF.

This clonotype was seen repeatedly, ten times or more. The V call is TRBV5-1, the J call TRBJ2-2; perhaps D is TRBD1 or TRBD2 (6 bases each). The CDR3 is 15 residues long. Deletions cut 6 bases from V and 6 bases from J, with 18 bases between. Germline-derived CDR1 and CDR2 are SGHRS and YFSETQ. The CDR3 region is CASTDLGGLAGELFF. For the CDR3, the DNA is TGCGCCAGCACCGATCTAGGGGGGCTTGCCGGGGAGCTGTTTTTT.

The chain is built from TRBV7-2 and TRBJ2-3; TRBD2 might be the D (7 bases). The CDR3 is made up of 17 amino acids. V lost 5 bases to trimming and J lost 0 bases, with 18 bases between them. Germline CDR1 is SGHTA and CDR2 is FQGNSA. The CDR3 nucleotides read TGTGCCAGCAGCAAGGGGCGCGGGGGCCTTAGCACAGATACGCAGTATTTT. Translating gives CASSKGRGGLSTDTQYF.

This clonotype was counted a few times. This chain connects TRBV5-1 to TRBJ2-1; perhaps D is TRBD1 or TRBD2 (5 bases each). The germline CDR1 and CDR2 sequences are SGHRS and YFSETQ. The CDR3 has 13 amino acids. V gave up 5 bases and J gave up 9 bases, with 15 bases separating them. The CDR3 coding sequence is TGCGCCAGCAGGGGGGTAGGTACGGTTGAGCAGTTCTTC. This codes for CASRGVGTVEQFF.

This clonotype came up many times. This chain's CDR3 is CASSLEVATAMTEAFF. DNA of the CDR3: TGTGCCAGCAGCTTAGAGGTTGCGACAGCGATGACTGAAGCTTTCTTT. V usage is TRBV7-8 and J usage is TRBJ1-1, with TRBD1 as a possible D gene (5 bases). The ends were cut back, 1 base at V and 5 bases at J, with 17 bases in the middle. Germline V CDR1 and CDR2: SGHVS, FQNEAQ. CDR3 length equals 16 residues.

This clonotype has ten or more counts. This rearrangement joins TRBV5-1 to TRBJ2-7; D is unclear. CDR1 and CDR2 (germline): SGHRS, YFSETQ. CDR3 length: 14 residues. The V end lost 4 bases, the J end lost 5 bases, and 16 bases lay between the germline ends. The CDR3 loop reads CASSNPATLNEQYF. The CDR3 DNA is TGCGCCAGCAGCAATCCCGCGACACTCAACGAGCAGTACTTC.

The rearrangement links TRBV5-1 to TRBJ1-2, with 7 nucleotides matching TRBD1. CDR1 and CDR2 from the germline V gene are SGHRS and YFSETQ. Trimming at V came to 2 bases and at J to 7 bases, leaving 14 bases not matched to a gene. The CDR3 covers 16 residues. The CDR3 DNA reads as TGCGCCAGCAGCTTCCGGGACAGAGACCCTTCGGGTGGCTACACCTTC. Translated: CASSFRDRDPSGGYTF.

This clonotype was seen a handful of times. Here the CDR3 reads CASSPVDREGYTF. CDR3 nucleotide sequence: TGTGCCAGCAGCCCGGTCGACAGGGAAGGCTACACCTTC. This chain uses TRBV7-9 with TRBJ1-2; 7 positions match TRBD1. J was trimmed by 8 bases and V by 5 bases; bases with no gene match: 8. The CDR3 runs 13 residues. Looked up from germline, CDR1 is SEHNR and CDR2 is FQNEAQ (reference sequence). The entire variable domain, with the rest obtained from reference TRBV7-9 and TRBJ1-2, is as follows: DTGVSQNPRHKITKRGQNVTFRCDPISEHNRLYWYRQTLGQGPEFLTYFQNEAQLEKSRLLSDRFSAERPKGSFSTLEIQRTEQGDSAMYLCASSPVDREGYTFGSGTRLTVV.

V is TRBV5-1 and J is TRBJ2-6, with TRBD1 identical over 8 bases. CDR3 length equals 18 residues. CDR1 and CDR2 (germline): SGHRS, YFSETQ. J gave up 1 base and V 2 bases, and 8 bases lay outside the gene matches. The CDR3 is CASSFRQGIPSGANVLTF. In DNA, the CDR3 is TGCGCCAGCAGCTTTCGACAGGGGATACCGTCTGGGGCCAACGTCCTGACTTTC.

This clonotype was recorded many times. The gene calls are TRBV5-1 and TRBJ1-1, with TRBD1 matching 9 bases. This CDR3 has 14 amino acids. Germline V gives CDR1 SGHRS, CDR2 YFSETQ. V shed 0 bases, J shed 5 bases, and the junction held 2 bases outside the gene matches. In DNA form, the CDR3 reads TGCGCCAGCAGCTTGGACAGGGGGCGAACTGAAGCTTTCTTT. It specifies CASSLDRGRTEAFF.

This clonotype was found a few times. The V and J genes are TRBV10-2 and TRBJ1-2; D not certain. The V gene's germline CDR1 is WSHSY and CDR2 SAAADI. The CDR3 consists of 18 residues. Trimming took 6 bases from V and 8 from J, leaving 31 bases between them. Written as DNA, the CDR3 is TGCGCCAGCAGCACCCGACGGGTAGCGGAGAGGACCCCGGGGGGCTACACCTTC. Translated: CASSTRRVAERTPGGYTF.

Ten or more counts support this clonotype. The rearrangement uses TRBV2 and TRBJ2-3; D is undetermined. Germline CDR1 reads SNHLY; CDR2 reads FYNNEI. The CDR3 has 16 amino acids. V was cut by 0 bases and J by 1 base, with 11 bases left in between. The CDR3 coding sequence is TGTGCCAGCAGTGAAGCATGGCGGATCGGCACAGATACGCAGTATTTT. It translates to CASSEAWRIGTDTQYF.

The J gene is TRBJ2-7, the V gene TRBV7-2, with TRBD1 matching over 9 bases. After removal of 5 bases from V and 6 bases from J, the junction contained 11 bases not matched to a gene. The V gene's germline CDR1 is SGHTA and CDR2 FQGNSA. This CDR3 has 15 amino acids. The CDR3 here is CASSPPHRTGAEQYF. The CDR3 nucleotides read TGTGCCAGCAGCCCGCCTCATAGGACAGGGGCCGAGCAGTACTTC.

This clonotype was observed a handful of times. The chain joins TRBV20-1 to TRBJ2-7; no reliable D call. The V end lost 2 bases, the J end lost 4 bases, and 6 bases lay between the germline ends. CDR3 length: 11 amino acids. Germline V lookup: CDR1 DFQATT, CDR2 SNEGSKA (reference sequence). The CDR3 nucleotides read TGCAGTGCTAGAAGCGCTTACGAGCAGTACTTC. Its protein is CSARSAYEQYF.

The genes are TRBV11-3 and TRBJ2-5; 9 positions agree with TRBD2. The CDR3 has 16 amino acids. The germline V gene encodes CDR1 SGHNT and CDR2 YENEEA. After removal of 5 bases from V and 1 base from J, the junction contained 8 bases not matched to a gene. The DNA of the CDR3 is TGTGCCAGCAGCGGGGAGGGGACTAGCAGCCAAGAGACCCAGTACTTC. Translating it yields CASSGEGTSSQETQYF.